This T cell receptor beta chain was retrieved from a study of shared clonotypes between healthy human individuals. Study results and limitations: What naive subsets generally showed was a larger estimated richness than memory subsets showed.

Sequencing was performed with immunoSEQ multiplex PCR; in TCRdb, only in-frame clones are kept and a portion is missing. The table has approximately 400,000 clones, 90% to 98% seen once. Note on this clone: Its matching antigen is unknown.

The sample consisted of memory CD8+ T cells sorted from blood. The subset denotes: CD45RO+ cells pooled with CCR7-negative TemRA cells. The sequence was collected from a man aged 25 to 45 in good health.

As DNA, the CDR3 is TGTGCCAGCAGAAGCTTTTCACTAGCGGGAGACGGAGATACGCAGTATTTT. It is translated as CASRSFSLAGDGDTQYF. This sequence joins TRBV7-9 and TRBJ2-3, with 11 positions matching TRBD2. J gave up 5 bases and V 6 bases, and 13 bases lay outside the gene matches. The CDR3 totals 17 residues. The germline V gene encodes CDR1 SEHNR and CDR2 FQNEAQ (reference sequence).